One and the same sample provided the 21 T cell receptor beta chains below, sequenced in a study of cytomegalovirus exposure and HLA in healthy donors. PCR used 60 Vbeta primers and 13 Jbeta primers. The protocol was immunoSEQ multiplex PCR, while the TCRdb copy is restricted to in-frame clones and leaves out a portion. The sample holds 95,000 to 150,000 clones; roughly 80% are singletons and the top ten take around 3.7%. What was sequenced was PBMCs. Every receptor here comes from a young man in good health and CMV-seronegative.

This rearrangement joins TRBV27 to TRBJ2-7; 15 nucleotides match TRBD2. The CDR3 length is 19 residues. The ends lost 3 bases at V and 1 base at J; junction bases unmatched: 10. The V gene's germline CDR1 is MNHEY and CDR2 SMNVEV (reference sequence). The chain's CDR3 is CASSFPKPGLAGGSYEQYF. The CDR3 nucleotides read TGTGCCAGCAGTTTTCCGAAACCGGGACTAGCGGGGGGATCCTACGAGCAGTACTTC.

J is TRBJ1-4 and V is TRBV7-9, with a possible D match to TRBD1 (6 bases). The germline CDR1 and CDR2 sequences are SEHNR and FQNEAQ (reference sequence). CDR3 length: 14 residues. The V end lost 5 bases, the J end lost 6 bases, and 13 bases lay between the germline ends. This chain's CDR3 is CASSRLGGDEKLFF. CDR3 coding DNA: TGTGCCAGCAGCCGTCTAGGGGGAGATGAAAAACTGTTTTTT.

Details on this clone: At one end, the junction sequence differs from germline, possibly due to a read error. The chain joins TRBV19 to TRBJ2-2, with D tentatively TRBD1 or TRBD2 (5 bases each). CDR1 LNHDA and CDR2 SQIVND come from the germline V gene (reference sequence). CDR3 length equals 14 residues. DNA for the CDR3: TGTGCCAGTAGTCTAGAGGGGCGCACCGGGGAGCTGTTTTTT. This translates into CASSLEGRTGELFF. Using reference TRBV19 and TRBJ2-2 for the parts outside the CDR3, the full variable domain is DGGITQSPKYLFRKEGQNVTLSCEQNLNHDAMYWYRQDPGQGLRLIYYSQIVNDFQKGDIAEGYSVSREKKESFPLTVTSAQKNPTAFYLCASSLEGRTGELFFGEGSRLTVL.

The chain has TRBV6-5 and TRBJ1-5; unclear D gene. The germline CDR1 and CDR2 sequences are MNHEY and SVGAGI. CDR3 length: 16 amino acids. Trimming stripped 0 bases from V and 1 base from J, with 10 bases between. CDR3 nucleotide sequence: TGTGCCAGCAGTTACTCGAGACTGTCGAGCAATCAGCCCCAGCATTTT. Its translation: CASSYSRLSSNQPQHF.

V is TRBV10-3 and J is TRBJ2-7; TRBD1 is a possible D gene (5 bases). This CDR3 is built from 14 residues. Germline CDR1 ENHRY, CDR2 SYGVKD. Trimming cost V 3 bases and J 2 bases, with 11 bases left between them. CDR3 bases: TGTGCCATCAGTGACCCGACAGCAACCTACGAGCAGTACTTC. Translated, it gives CAISDPTATYEQYF.

The chain has TRBV28 and TRBJ1-5; 7 nucleotides line up with TRBD1. Germline CDR1 reads MDHEN; CDR2 reads SYDVKM. The V gene end was trimmed by 4 bases and the J gene end by 8 bases; junction bases not matched to a gene: 8. This CDR3 spans 14 amino acids. This CDR3 is CASSSNRGMKPQHF. The CDR3 region has the DNA TGTGCCAGCAGTTCTAACAGGGGTATGAAGCCCCAGCATTTT.

V and J are TRBV5-1 and TRBJ2-7; possible D gene TRBD1, 5 bases. This CDR3 is 15 amino acids long. The germline V gene has CDR1 SGHRS and CDR2 YFSETQ. V was trimmed by 0 bases and J by 2 bases, leaving 12 bases between them. The chain's CDR3 is CASSLVRGWAYEQYF. In nucleotides, the CDR3 is TGCGCCAGCAGCTTGGTTAGGGGATGGGCCTACGAGCAGTACTTC.

This rearrangement joins TRBV7-2 to TRBJ2-1, with a tentative D call TRBD2 (5 bases). V lost 1 base and J 5 bases, leaving 12 bases between the germline ends. Germline CDR1 is SGHTA and CDR2 is FQGNSA. This CDR3 is built from 15 residues. For the CDR3, the DNA is TGTGCCAGCAGCTTAGAGACTACCTTGCACAATGAGCAGTTCTTC. This codes for CASSLETTLHNEQFF.

This sequence joins TRBV7-8 and TRBJ1-6, with TRBD1 identical over 11 bases. This CDR3 is 20 amino acids long. Germline trimming cut 2 bases from V and 0 bases from J; bases unmatched to any gene: 9. Germline V CDR1 and CDR2: SGHVS, FQNEAQ. For the CDR3, the DNA is TGTGCCAGCAGCTTAATGAGTAGAGGGACAGGGGGCTCCTATAATTCACCCCTCCACTTT. Protein sequence: CASSLMSRGTGGSYNSPLHF.

This chain links TRBV30 with TRBJ1-2; possibly TRBD1 for D (5 bases). The CDR3 is made up of 14 amino acids. V was shortened by 4 bases and J by 4 bases, with 16 bases between the two germline ends. CDR1 and CDR2 from the germline V gene are GTSNPN and SVGIG (reference sequence). The CDR3 spells CAWTARRGSYGYTF. In DNA form, the CDR3 reads TGTGCCTGGACCGCCCGAAGGGGTTCCTATGGCTACACCTTC.

The chain joins TRBV11-3 to TRBJ2-1; 8 nucleotides match TRBD1. The CDR3 totals 15 residues. Trimming cost V 5 bases and J 3 bases; bases outside gene matches: 6. The germline V gene has CDR1 SGHNT and CDR2 YENEEA. In DNA form, the CDR3 reads TGTGCCAGCAGCCCCTCAGGGGGCGGCTACAATGAGCAGTTCTTC. Its translation is CASSPSGGGYNEQFF.

This clone is a singleton in its sample. This rearrangement joins TRBV27 to TRBJ2-2; D gene ambiguous. V was shortened by 1 base and J by 6 bases, with 3 bases between the two germline ends. Germline V CDR1 and CDR2: MNHEY, SMNVEV (reference sequence). The CDR3 is made up of 12 amino acids. The CDR3 sequence: CASSLLAGELFF. The CDR3 DNA sequence: TGTGCCAGCAGTTTATTAGCCGGGGAGCTGTTTTTT.

The chain joins TRBV6-1 to TRBJ1-5; 7 bases line up with TRBD1. CDR3 length: 13 residues. CDR1 is MNHNS, CDR2 SASEGT, per germline. The V and J ends lost 6 bases and 6 bases, in that order; junction bases with no gene match: 5. The CDR3 DNA reads as TGTGCCAGCAGCCACAGGGGTTCTCAGCCCCAGCATTTT. It yields the protein CASSHRGSQPQHF.

This chain uses TRBV6-5 with TRBJ2-2; the D gene is possibly TRBD2 (6 bases). V lost 11 bases, J lost 6 bases, and 10 bases lay in between. In germline, CDR1 is MNHEY, CDR2 SVGAGI. The CDR3 extends over 11 amino acids. CDR3 sequence (DNA): TGTGCCGGGGGGTTTCCCGGGGAGCTGTTTTTT. Translating it yields CAGGFPGELFF.

The rearrangement joins TRBV6-4 to TRBJ2-7; tentative D call: TRBD2 (7 bases). V lost 0 bases and J 5 bases, leaving 17 bases between the germline ends. The CDR3 consists of 16 residues. Per the germline V gene, CDR1 is MRHNA and CDR2 is SNTAGT. CDR3 in amino acids: CASSDSAGAGSNEQYF. In nucleotides, the CDR3 is TGTGCCAGCAGTGACTCGGCGGGGGCCGGTTCCAACGAGCAGTACTTC.

J is TRBJ2-7 and V is TRBV9, with TRBD1 matching 10 bases. V lost 4 bases and J lost 1; bases outside the gene matches: 5. The V gene's germline CDR1 is SGDLS and CDR2 YYNGEE. The CDR3 spans 15 residues. In DNA, the CDR3 is TGTGCCAGCAGCTCCGGGACAGGGGTTTCCTACGAGCAGTACTTC. Translating it yields CASSSGTGVSYEQYF. The full variable domain, rest sourced from reference TRBV9 and TRBJ2-7, is DSGVTQTPKHLITATGQRVTLRCSPRSGDLSVYWYQQSLDQGLQFLIQYYNGEERAKGNILERFSAQQFPDLHSELNLSSLELGDSALYFCASSSGTGVSYEQYFGPGTRLTVT.

A single count supports this clone. The same CDR3 is also encoded by other DNA sequences in this sample. This sequence joins TRBV6-1 and TRBJ1-2; 9 bases map to TRBD1. The CDR3 sequence is 14 residues long. Trimming removed 8 bases from V and 4 bases from J; junction bases left unmatched: 8. The germline V gene has CDR1 MNHNS and CDR2 SASEGT. The CDR3 DNA is TGTGCCAGCCACCGACAGGGGGATGGCTATGGCTACACCTTC. Its translation: CASHRQGDGYGYTF.

The chain employs TRBV4-1 and TRBJ1-2, with D possibly TRBD1 on 5 matching bases. The ends were cut back, 0 bases at V and 2 bases at J, with 10 bases in the middle. Germline CDR1 and CDR2: MGHRA and YSYEKL. There are 15 residues in the CDR3. In DNA, the CDR3 is TGCGCCAGCAGCCAAGATCCGACAGAGAACTATGGCTACACCTTC. The encoded protein is CASSQDPTENYGYTF.

CDR3 coding DNA: TGTGCCAGCAGCTCATCTACAGGGGTCGGCAATCAGCCCCAGCATTTT. It codes for CASSSSTGVGNQPQHF. The chain recombines TRBV11-2 with TRBJ1-5; TRBD1 aligns across 7 bases. The CDR3 covers 16 residues. CDR1 is SGHAT, CDR2 FQNNGV, per germline. V trimming: 4 bases; J trimming: 2 bases; junction bases outside the gene matches: 8.

The chain uses TRBV27 and TRBJ1-1; D unclear. CDR1 is MNHEY and CDR2 is SMNVEV in the germline V gene (reference sequence). The CDR3 spans 15 residues. The germline V and J ends were trimmed by 7 bases and 3 bases, with 18 bases remaining between them. Here the CDR3 reads CASKLGPLRDTEAFF. In nucleotides, the CDR3 is TGTGCCAGCAAATTAGGACCGCTGAGGGACACTGAAGCTTTCTTT.

The rearrangement links TRBV19 to TRBJ2-1; perhaps TRBD2 as D (5 bases). Trimming pared 3 bases from V and 10 bases from J, leaving 16 bases between. Germline loops: CDR1 LNHDA, CDR2 SQIVND (reference sequence). The CDR3 spans 14 residues. The CDR3: CASSIGVGSGEQFF. The CDR3 DNA reads TGTGCCAGTAGTATCGGGGTAGGGAGCGGAGAGCAGTTCTTC. The variable domain in full, with the rest retrieved from reference TRBV19 and TRBJ2-1, is DGGITQSPKYLFRKEGQNVTLSCEQNLNHDAMYWYRQDPGQGLRLIYYSQIVNDFQKGDIAEGYSVSREKKESFPLTVTSAQKNPTAFYLCASSIGVGSGEQFFGPGTRLTVL.